These T cell receptor beta chains were read from a single sample in a study of T-cell reconstitution after alpha-beta-depleted transplantation in children. TCRdb reprocessed the PCR reads with MiXCR, giving one entry per CDR3 protein. The table has 540,000 or so distinct CDR3 sequences, roughly 23% seen once. The sequences come from PBMCs, mostly from graft donor cells, collected 360 days after TCRalphabeta/CD19-depleted stem cell transplant. These receptors originate from a boy in the first two years of life who had a stem cell transplant for acute myeloid leukemia, so the T cells may come from the graft donor. CDR3s include the opening cysteine and the closing phenylalanine or tryptophan. A D gene is named only where the DNA matches it firmly. For some rows the clone size is stated as once, few or many, or as a class when expanded; others skip it.

CDR3,DNA,size,D,V,length,J
CASSEATQGGDEKLFF,TGTGCCAGCAGTGAAGCTACACAGGGGGGAGATGAAAAACTGTTTTTT,-,TRBD1,TRBV6-1,16,TRBJ1-4
CASSPPAGKETQYF,TGTGCCAGCTCACCACCTGCAGGGAAGGAGACCCAGTACTTC,many,-,TRBV18,14,TRBJ2-5
CASSFGLAGTYEQYF,TGTGCCAGCAGCTTTGGGCTAGCGGGGACCTACGAGCAGTACTTC,-,TRBD2,TRBV7-2,15,TRBJ2-7
CASSLVVETQYF,TGTGCCAGCAGCTTGGTAGTAGAAACGCAGTATTTT,many,-,TRBV7-2,12,TRBJ2-3
CASRKEGVSNQPQHF,TGTGCCAGCAGAAAAGAAGGGGTTAGCAATCAGCCCCAGCATTTT,many,-,TRBV2,15,TRBJ1-5
CASSLGGWDYILPLYNEQFF,TGTGCCAGCAGCTTAGGAGGCTGGGACTACATACTACCCCTCTACAATGAGCAGTTCTTC,-,TRBD2,TRBV7-6,20,TRBJ2-1
CASSLIGRGRAYNEQFF,TGTGCCAGCAGCTTAATCGGTCGCGGGAGAGCCTACAATGAGCAGTTCTTC,-,TRBD2,TRBV7-3,17,TRBJ2-1
CASSLPNGTSGVSTDTQYF,TGTGCCAGCAGCTTACCGAACGGGACTAGCGGGGTGAGCACAGATACGCAGTATTTT,few,TRBD2,TRBV7-6,19,TRBJ2-3
CASSWDSYNEQFF,TGTGCCAGTTCCTGGGACTCTTACAATGAGCAGTTCTTC,many,-,TRBV6-1,13,TRBJ2-1
CASSLARVGPYEQYF,TGTGCCAGCAGCTTAGCGCGGGTAGGCCCCTACGAGCAGTACTTC,-,-,TRBV7-8,15,TRBJ2-7
CSARDPRTGVPYEQYF,TGCAGTGCTAGAGATCCCCGGACAGGGGTCCCCTACGAGCAGTACTTC,once,TRBD1,TRBV20-1,16,TRBJ2-7
CASSQRGSSYNEQFF,TGCGCCAGCAGCCAACGGGGTAGCTCCTACAATGAGCAGTTCTTC,-,-,TRBV4-1,15,TRBJ2-1
CSARERQGRSYEQYF,TGCAGTGCTAGAGAACGACAGGGGCGCTCCTACGAGCAGTACTTC,few,TRBD1,TRBV20-1,15,TRBJ2-7
CSARGPLDEQYF,TGCAGTGCTAGGGGACCTTTGGACGAGCAGTACTTC,-,-,TRBV20-1,12,TRBJ2-7
CASNRGIGQPQHF,TGTGCCAGCAACAGGGGGATAGGTCAGCCCCAGCATTTT,-,TRBD1,TRBV7-9,13,TRBJ1-5
CSGGSGANVLTF,TGCAGTGGGGGCTCTGGGGCCAACGTCCTGACTTTC,few,-,TRBV20-1,12,TRBJ2-6
CASSSTGGHEQFF,TGTGCCAGCAGTTCCACAGGGGGCCATGAGCAGTTCTTC,-,TRBD1,TRBV27,13,TRBJ2-1
CSARRRGPLSYNEQFF,TGCAGTGCTAGACGACGGGGGCCGTTATCCTACAATGAGCAGTTCTTC,-,-,TRBV20-1,16,TRBJ2-1
CASSLEFPPGWSTDTQYF,TGCGCCAGCAGCTTGGAGTTTCCCCCGGGGTGGAGCACAGATACGCAGTATTTT,many,-,TRBV5-1,18,TRBJ2-3
CASSYGINEQFF,TGTGCCAGCAGTTATGGGATCAATGAGCAGTTCTTC,many,-,TRBV6-6,12,TRBJ2-1
CASSPRRGRDGYTF,TGTGCCAGCAGTCCACGAAGGGGTCGGGATGGCTACACCTTC,many,-,TRBV12-3/TRBV12-4,14,TRBJ1-2
CSVENYGGGVYNEQFF,TGCAGCGTTGAGAACTATGGCGGGGGGGTCTACAATGAGCAGTTCTTC,-,TRBD2,TRBV29-1,16,TRBJ2-1
CASNRAGGLEDTQYF,TGTGCCAGCAACAGGGCGGGGGGGCTGGAAGATACGCAGTATTTT,few,TRBD2,TRBV12-3/TRBV12-4,15,TRBJ2-3
CSARGGDSSYSYEQYF,TGCAGTGCTAGGGGGGGGGACAGCTCCTATTCCTACGAGCAGTACTTC,-,-,TRBV20-1,16,TRBJ2-7
CASSLEGETQYF,TGCGCCAGCAGCTTGGAAGGAGAGACCCAGTACTTC,many,-,TRBV5-1,12,TRBJ2-5
CSVQGIYNTEAFF,TGCAGCGTACAGGGGATTTATAACACTGAAGCTTTCTTT,many,TRBD1,TRBV29-1,13,TRBJ1-1
CASSVDASTQYF,TGTGCCAGCAGTGTAGACGCGAGTACGCAGTATTTT,-,-,TRBV2,12,TRBJ2-3
CASSLRRLAGGNEQFF,TGCGCCAGCAGCTTGCGAAGACTAGCGGGGGGGAATGAGCAGTTCTTC,-,TRBD2,TRBV5-1,16,TRBJ2-1
CASSLRVGGNSPLHF,TGTGCCAGCAGTTTAAGGGTAGGGGGAAATTCACCCCTCCACTTT,few,-,TRBV27,15,TRBJ1-6
CASSLDPPSSYNEQFF,TGTGCCAGCAGCTTAGATCCGCCGAGCTCCTACAATGAGCAGTTCTTC,-,-,TRBV11-3,16,TRBJ2-1
CASSLIQAPNTEAFF,TGTGCCAGCAGCTTAATACAGGCCCCGAACACTGAAGCTTTCTTT,-,-,TRBV7-9,15,TRBJ1-1
CASSYGRGGSYNEQFF,TGTGCCAGCAGTTACGGACGGGGGGGCTCCTACAATGAGCAGTTCTTC,many,TRBD2,TRBV6-5,16,TRBJ2-1
CASSLTLYRDEDTEAFF,TGTGCCAGCAGCTTGACCCTATACAGGGATGAGGACACTGAAGCTTTCTTT,many,-,TRBV5-5,17,TRBJ1-1
CASSPGLAFTGELFF,TGTGCCAGCAGCCCGGGACTAGCCTTTACCGGGGAGCTGTTTTTT,-,TRBD2,TRBV7-3,15,TRBJ2-2
CASSVTSGVGETQYF,TGTGCCAGCTCGGTGACTAGCGGGGTCGGGGAGACCCAGTACTTC,-,TRBD2,TRBV5-5,15,TRBJ2-5
CSFTGGGEQFF,TGCAGCTTTACAGGGGGGGGTGAGCAGTTCTTC,few,-,TRBV29-1,11,TRBJ2-1
CASSLAGTGITYEQYF,TGTGCCAGCAGCTTAGCAGGGACAGGGATCACCTACGAGCAGTACTTC,-,TRBD1,TRBV7-8,16,TRBJ2-7